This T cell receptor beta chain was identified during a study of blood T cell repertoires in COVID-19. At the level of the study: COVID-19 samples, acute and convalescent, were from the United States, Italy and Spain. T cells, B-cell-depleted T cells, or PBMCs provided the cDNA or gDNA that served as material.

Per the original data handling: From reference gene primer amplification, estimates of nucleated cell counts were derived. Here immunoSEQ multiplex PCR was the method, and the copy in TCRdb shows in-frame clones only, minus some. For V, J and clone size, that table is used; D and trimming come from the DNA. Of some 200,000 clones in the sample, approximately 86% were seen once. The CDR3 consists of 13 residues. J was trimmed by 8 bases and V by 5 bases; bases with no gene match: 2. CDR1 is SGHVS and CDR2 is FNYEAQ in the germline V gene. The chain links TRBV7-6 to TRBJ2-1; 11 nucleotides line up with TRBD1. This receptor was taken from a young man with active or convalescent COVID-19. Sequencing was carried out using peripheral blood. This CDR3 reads CASSRTGGDEQFF. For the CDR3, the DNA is TGTGCCAGCAGCCGGACAGGGGGCGATGAGCAGTTCTTC.